This TCR beta chain was sequenced during a study of human T cells and chemical hapten exposure. Time point given: patch test 1, 2 weeks after DPC sensitization. Treatment here: therapeutic diphenylcyclopropenone sensitization with weekly scalp DPC. This clonotype came up a few times. Germline assignment: CDR1 DFQATT and CDR2 SNEGSKA (reference sequence). CDR3 length: 15 amino acids. V shed 3 bases and J 5 bases; nucleotides not matched to a gene: 12. One entry per CDR3 protein results from TCRdb running MiXCR on the RACE reads. Of roughly 180,000 distinct CDR3 sequences listed, about 22% are singletons.

The sequence was obtained from a woman aged 45-65 years with alopecia areata. Some clones in this sample may be carry-over from other donors' samples. The chain has TRBV20-1 and TRBJ1-2; 7 bases map to TRBD1. The sample here was whole blood, taken in connection with sensitization to the hapten diphenylcyclopropenone (DPC). The CDR3 DNA is TGCAGTGCTAGTGACGTATTAGGACAGGCATATGGCTACACCTTC. It is translated as CSASDVLGQAYGYTF.